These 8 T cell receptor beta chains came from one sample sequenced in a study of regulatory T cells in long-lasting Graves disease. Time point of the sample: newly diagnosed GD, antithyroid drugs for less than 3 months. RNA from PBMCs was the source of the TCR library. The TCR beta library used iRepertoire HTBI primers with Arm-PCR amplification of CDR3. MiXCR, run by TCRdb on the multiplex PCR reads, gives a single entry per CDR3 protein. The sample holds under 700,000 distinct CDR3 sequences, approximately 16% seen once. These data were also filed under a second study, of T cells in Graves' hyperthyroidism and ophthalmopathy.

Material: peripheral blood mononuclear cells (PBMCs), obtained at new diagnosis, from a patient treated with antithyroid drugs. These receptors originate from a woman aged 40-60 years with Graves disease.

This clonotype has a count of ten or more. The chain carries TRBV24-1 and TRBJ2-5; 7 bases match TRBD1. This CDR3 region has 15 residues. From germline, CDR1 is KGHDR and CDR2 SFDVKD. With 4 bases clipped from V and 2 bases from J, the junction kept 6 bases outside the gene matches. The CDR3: CATSDPTGVQETQYF. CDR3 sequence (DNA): TGTGCCACCAGTGACCCAACAGGGGTGCAAGAGACCCAGTACTTC.

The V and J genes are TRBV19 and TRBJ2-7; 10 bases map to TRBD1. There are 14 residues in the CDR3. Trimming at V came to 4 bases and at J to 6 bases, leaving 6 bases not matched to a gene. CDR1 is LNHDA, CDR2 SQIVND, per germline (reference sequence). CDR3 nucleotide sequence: TGTGCCAGTAGTACCACCGGGACAGGGGTCGAGCAGTACTTC. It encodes CASSTTGTGVEQYF.

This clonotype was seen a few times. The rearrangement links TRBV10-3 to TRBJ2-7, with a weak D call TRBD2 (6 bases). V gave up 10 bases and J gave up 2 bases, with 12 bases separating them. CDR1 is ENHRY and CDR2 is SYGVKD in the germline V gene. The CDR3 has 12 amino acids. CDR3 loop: CATGEGPYEQYF. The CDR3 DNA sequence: TGTGCCACGGGAGAGGGTCCCTACGAGCAGTACTTC.

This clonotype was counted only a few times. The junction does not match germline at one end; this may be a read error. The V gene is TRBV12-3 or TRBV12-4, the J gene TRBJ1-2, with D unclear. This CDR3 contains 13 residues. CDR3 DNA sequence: TGTGCCAGCAGTTTCCGATTCCAATTGGGCTGCACCTTC. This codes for CASSFRFQLGCTF.

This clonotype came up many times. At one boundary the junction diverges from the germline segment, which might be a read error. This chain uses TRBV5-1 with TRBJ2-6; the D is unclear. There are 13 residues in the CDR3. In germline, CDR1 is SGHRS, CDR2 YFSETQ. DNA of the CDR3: TGTGCCAGCAGCTTGACTGGGGCCAACGTCCTGACTTTC. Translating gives CASSLTGANVLTF. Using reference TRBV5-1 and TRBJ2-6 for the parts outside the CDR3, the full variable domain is KAGVTQTPRYLIKTRGQQVTLSCSPISGHRSVSWYQQTPGQGLQFLFEYFSETQRNKGNFPGRFSGRQFSNSRSEMNVSTLELGDSALYLCASSLTGANVLTFGAGSRLTVL.

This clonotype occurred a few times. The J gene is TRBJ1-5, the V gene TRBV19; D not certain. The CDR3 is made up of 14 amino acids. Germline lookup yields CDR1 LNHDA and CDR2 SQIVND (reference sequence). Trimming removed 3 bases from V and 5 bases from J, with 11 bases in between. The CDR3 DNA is TGTGCCAGTAGTATCCTTCCAGCCTATCAGCCCCAGCATTTT. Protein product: CASSILPAYQPQHF.

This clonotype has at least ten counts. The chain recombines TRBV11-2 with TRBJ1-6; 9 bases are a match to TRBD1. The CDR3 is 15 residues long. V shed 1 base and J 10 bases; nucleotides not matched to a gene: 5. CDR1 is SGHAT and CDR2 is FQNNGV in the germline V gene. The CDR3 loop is CASSLGTGVGSPLHF. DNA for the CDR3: TGTGCCAGCAGCTTAGGGACAGGGGTAGGATCACCCCTCCACTTT.

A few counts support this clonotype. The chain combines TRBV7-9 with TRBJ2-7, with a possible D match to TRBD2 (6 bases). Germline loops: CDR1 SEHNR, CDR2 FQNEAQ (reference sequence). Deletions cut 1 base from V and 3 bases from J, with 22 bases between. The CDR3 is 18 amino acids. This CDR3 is CASSLVGLDFGGIYEQYF. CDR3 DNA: TGTGCCAGCAGCTTAGTGGGTCTAGATTTCGGGGGAATCTACGAGCAGTACTTC.